This T cell receptor beta chain is drawn from a study of blood T cell repertoires in COVID-19. This clone was observed a handful of times. Generated by immunoSEQ multiplex PCR, the TCRdb table keeps only in-frame clones and is missing some. The repertoire includes about 220,000 clones, 85% of them detected once, and roughly 2.2% sits in the top ten. CDR3 length equals 14 residues. The rearrangement links TRBV21-1 to TRBJ2-7; the D segment call TRBD2 is taken from the table without a DNA check. TRBV21-1 is designated a pseudogene. The TCR was taken from a woman in her 70s with COVID-19, enrolled during active disease. The sample comprised peripheral blood. DNA for the CDR3: TGTGCCAGCAGCAAAGGGCTAGCGGCTTACGAGCAGTACTTC. The encoded protein is CASSKGLAAYEQYF.